The 9 T cell receptor beta chains presented below share a single source sample, sequenced in a study of identical twins. MiXCR, applied by TCRdb to the 5' RACE reads, yields one record per CDR3 protein. There are 500,000 or so distinct CDR3 sequences in the sample; roughly 13% occur only once, and approximately 0.98% lies in the top ten. The sample also formed part of further work on yellow fever vaccine responses in identical twins.

Material for sequencing was CD4+ T cells sorted from blood. All receptors come from a woman between 18 and 30 years old in good health.

This clonotype occurred a few times. The V call is TRBV20-1, the J call TRBJ2-5; D unclear. V was clipped by 6 bases and J by 5 bases, with 10 bases between them. The germline CDR1 and CDR2 sequences are DFQATT and SNEGSKA (reference sequence). The length of the CDR3 is 11 residues. CDR3 nucleotides: TGCAGTGCGATCCGTCAGGAGACCCAGTACTTC. This codes for CSAIRQETQYF.

In its sample, this clonotype was seen a few times. This rearrangement joins TRBV5-1 to TRBJ2-5, with 10 bases aligning to TRBD2. CDR1 and CDR2 from the germline V gene are SGHRS and YFSETQ. Trimming at V came to 4 bases and at J to 2 bases, leaving 17 bases not matched to a gene. The CDR3 runs 19 residues. The CDR3 sequence is CASSRSGLAANGGQETQYF. DNA of the CDR3: TGCGCCAGCAGCCGATCTGGACTAGCGGCTAATGGGGGGCAAGAGACCCAGTACTTC.

This clonotype was observed a few times. The V call is TRBV7-6, the J call TRBJ2-3; no reliable D call. Germline V gene sequence: CDR1 SGHVS, CDR2 FNYEAQ. With 2 bases removed from V and 1 base from J, the gap between germline ends came to 22 bases. The CDR3 runs 19 residues. The CDR3 nucleotides are TGTGCCAGCAGCTTATTAGGTGGGCTGAGCTCCGGACGCACAGATACGCAGTATTTT. Protein product: CASSLLGGLSSGRTDTQYF.

In this sample, this clonotype turned up a few times. The V gene is TRBV7-6, the J gene TRBJ2-1; TRBD2 matches 10 bases. The trim removed 3 bases at V and 2 bases at J, leaving 4 bases unmatched. CDR3 size: 16 residues. Germline CDR1 and CDR2: SGHVS and FNYEAQ. Written as DNA, the CDR3 is TGTGCCAGCAGCTTCCTAGCGGGGGCAACCTACAATGAGCAGTTCTTC. Protein: CASSFLAGATYNEQFF.

This clonotype appeared a few times. This chain links TRBV5-1 with TRBJ2-2; no definite D call. The germline V gene encodes CDR1 SGHRS and CDR2 YFSETQ. Between the trimmed V and J ends, which lost 0 bases and 0 bases, there was a span of 6 bases. This CDR3 is 15 amino acids long. For the CDR3, the DNA is TGCGCCAGCAGCTTGGCAACAGCGAACACCGGGGAGCTGTTTTTT. It codes for CASSLATANTGELFF.

This clonotype was found many times. The rearrangement joins TRBV5-1 to TRBJ1-4, with D possibly TRBD1 on 6 matching bases. Deletions cut 1 base from V and 7 bases from J, with 11 bases between. The length of the CDR3 is 14 residues. Germline values: CDR1 SGHRS, CDR2 YFSETQ. The CDR3 loop reads CASSLTGASEKLFF. The CDR3 coding sequence is TGCGCCAGCAGCTTGACGGGGGCTTCTGAAAAACTGTTTTTT.

This clonotype was seen more than once but under ten times. The CDR3 DNA reads as TGTGCCAGTGGAGGCAGTTCCTACGAGCAGTACTTC. This gives the protein CASGGSSYEQYF. The genes are TRBV2 and TRBJ2-7, with D possibly TRBD2 on 5 matching bases. Germline V CDR1 and CDR2: SNHLY, FYNNEI. This CDR3 contains 12 residues. V dropped 9 bases and J dropped 1 base, with 10 bases sitting between them.

This clonotype was detected a few times. The chain combines TRBV12-3 or TRBV12-4 with TRBJ2-7, with 10 bases lining up with TRBD1. Unmatched junction bases numbered 11, after V lost 7 bases and J lost 5 bases. This CDR3 is 15 amino acids long. This CDR3 is CASTSLRDRGHEQYF. CDR3 sequence (DNA): TGTGCCAGCACTTCCCTTCGGGACAGGGGCCACGAGCAGTACTTC.

The chain joins TRBV6-2 or TRBV6-3 to TRBJ2-2; 7 positions agree with TRBD1. V lost 0 bases to trimming and J lost 5 bases; unmatched junction nucleotides: 6. The germline CDR1 and CDR2 sequences are MNHEY and SVGEGT. The CDR3 consists of 16 residues. The CDR3 loop reads CASSYSKGQRTGELFF. CDR3 nucleotide sequence: TGTGCCAGCAGTTACTCGAAGGGACAGAGGACCGGGGAGCTGTTTTTT.